This T cell receptor (beta chain) was documented in a study of T cells in Graves' hyperthyroidism and ophthalmopathy. On the study more broadly: Peripheral blood was drawn at first diagnosis, prior to all treatment.

RNA transcripts yielded amplified TCR beta CDR3 regions. Using the HTBI primer set, a first-round RT-PCR was run on the TCR CDR3. TCRdb re-called the multiplex PCR reads with MiXCR, one entry per CDR3 protein. The table lists a few hundred thousand distinct CDR3 sequences, about a sixth of them singletons, with approximately 7% in the top ten. Study-level results: Blood samples included most of the expanded thyroid clonotypes exceeding 0.001.

This clonotype was counted at least ten times. Its antigen remains unknown. Per the germline V gene, CDR1 is SGHTA and CDR2 is FQGNSA. The CDR3 length is 13 residues. V lost 5 bases and J lost 6, with 13 bases in between. Newly diagnosed hyperthyroidism, duration under 2 months, in patients aged 18 to 65. The chain links TRBV7-2 to TRBJ1-1; no definite D call. What was sequenced was blood. The sequence derives from a woman aged 25 to 39 with Graves' hyperthyroidism. CDR3 loop: CASSAVVEAEAFF. The CDR3 DNA follows: TGTGCCAGCAGCGCGGTCGTCGAGGCTGAAGCTTTCTTT. Looking up the rest from reference TRBV7-2 and TRBJ1-1 gives the full variable domain: GAGVSQSPSNKVTEKGKDVELRCDPISGHTALYWYRQSLGQGLEFLIYFQGNSAPDKSGLPSDRFSAERTGGSVSTLTIQRTQQEDSAVYLCASSAVVEAEAFFGQGTRLTVV.